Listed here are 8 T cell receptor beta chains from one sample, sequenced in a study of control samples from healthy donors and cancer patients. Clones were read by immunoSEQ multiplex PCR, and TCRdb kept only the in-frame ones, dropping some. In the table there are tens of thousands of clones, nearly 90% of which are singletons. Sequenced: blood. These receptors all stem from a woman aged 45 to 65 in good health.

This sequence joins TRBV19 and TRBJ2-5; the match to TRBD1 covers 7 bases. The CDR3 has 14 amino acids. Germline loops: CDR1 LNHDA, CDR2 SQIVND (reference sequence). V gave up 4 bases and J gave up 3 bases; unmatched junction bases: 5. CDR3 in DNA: TGTGCCAGTAGTACCCAGGGACAGAAAGAGACCCAGTACTTC. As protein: CASSTQGQKETQYF.

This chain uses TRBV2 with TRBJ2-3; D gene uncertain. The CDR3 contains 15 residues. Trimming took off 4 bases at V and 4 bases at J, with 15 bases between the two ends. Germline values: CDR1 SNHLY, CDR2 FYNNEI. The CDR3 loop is CASSATGPPPDTQYF. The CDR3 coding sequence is TGTGCCAGCAGTGCAACCGGACCTCCCCCAGATACGCAGTATTTT.

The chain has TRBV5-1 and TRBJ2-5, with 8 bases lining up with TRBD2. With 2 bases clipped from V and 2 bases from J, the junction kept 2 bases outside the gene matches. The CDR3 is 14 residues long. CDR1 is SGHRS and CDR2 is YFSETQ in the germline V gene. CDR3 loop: CASSFPGGQETQYF. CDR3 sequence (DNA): TGCGCCAGCAGCTTCCCGGGGGGGCAAGAGACCCAGTACTTC.

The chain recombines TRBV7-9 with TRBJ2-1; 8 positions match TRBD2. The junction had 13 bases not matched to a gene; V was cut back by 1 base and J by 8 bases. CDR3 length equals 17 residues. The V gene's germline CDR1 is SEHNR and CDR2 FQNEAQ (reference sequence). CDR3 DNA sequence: TGTGCCAGCAGCTTAGTAGGGCCTAGCGGGTTTGTGGATGAGCAGTTCTTC. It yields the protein CASSLVGPSGFVDEQFF.

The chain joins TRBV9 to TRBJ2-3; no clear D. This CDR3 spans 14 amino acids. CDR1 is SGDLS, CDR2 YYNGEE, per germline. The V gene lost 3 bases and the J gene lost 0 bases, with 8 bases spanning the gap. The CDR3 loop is CASSGGLSTDTQYF. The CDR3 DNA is TGTGCCAGCAGCGGGGGTTTAAGCACAGATACGCAGTATTTT.

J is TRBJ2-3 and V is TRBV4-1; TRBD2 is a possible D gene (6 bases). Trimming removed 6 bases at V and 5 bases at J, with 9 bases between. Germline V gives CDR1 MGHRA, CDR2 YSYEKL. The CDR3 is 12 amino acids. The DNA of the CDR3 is TGCGCCAGCAGTGGCGGGGAAGATACGCAGTATTTT. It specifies CASSGGEDTQYF.

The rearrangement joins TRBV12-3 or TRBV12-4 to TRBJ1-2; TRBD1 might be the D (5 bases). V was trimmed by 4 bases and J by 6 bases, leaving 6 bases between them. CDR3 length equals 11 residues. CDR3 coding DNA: TGTGCCAGCAGTTGGGGGGATGGCTACACCTTC. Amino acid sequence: CASSWGDGYTF.

The DNA for the CDR3 is TGTGCCAGCAGGTTGGGCAATCAGCCCCAGCATTTT. This gives the protein CASRLGNQPQHF. This chain links TRBV6-5 with TRBJ1-5; D not certain. The CDR3 contains 12 residues. The V and J ends lost 6 bases and 2 bases respectively, with 5 bases between them. CDR1 and CDR2 from the germline V gene are MNHEY and SVGAGI.